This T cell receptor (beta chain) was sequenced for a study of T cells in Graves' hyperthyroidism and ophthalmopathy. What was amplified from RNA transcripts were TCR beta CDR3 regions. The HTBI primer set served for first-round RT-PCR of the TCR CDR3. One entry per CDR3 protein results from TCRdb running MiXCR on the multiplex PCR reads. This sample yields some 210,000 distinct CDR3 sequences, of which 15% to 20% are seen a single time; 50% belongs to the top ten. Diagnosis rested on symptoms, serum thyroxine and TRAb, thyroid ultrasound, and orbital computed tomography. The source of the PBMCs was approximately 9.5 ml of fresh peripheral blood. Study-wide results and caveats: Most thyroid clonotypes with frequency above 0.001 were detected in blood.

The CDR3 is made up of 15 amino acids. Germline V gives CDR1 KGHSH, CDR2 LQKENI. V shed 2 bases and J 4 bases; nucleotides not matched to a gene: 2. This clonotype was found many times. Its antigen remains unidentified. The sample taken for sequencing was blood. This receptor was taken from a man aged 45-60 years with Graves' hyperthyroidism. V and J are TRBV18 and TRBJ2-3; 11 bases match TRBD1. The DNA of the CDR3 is TGTGCCAGCTCACCAGGACAGGGGGCGGCAGATACGCAGTATTTT. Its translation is CASSPGQGAADTQYF.